The 7 T cell receptor beta chains below come from one sample, sequenced in a study of Graves' ophthalmopathy and Graves' hyperthyroidism. Investigators amplified TCR beta CDR3 regions from RNA transcripts. First-round RT-PCR with HTBI primers preceded a second-round multiplex PCR. TCRdb analysed the multiplex PCR reads with MiXCR anew, one entry per CDR3 protein. Among 680,000 or so distinct CDR3 sequences, roughly 20% were seen once, and the ten largest hold approximately 7%. Sample: peripheral blood. All receptors come from a woman aged 18-35 years with stable Graves' hyperthyroidism. Some clones in this sample may be carry-over from other donors' samples.

In its sample, this clonotype was seen many times. The J gene is TRBJ1-2, the V gene TRBV20-1; D gene uncertain. V was trimmed by 2 bases and J by 6 bases, leaving 10 bases between them. CDR3 length: 12 residues. Germline V lookup: CDR1 DFQATT, CDR2 SNEGSKA (reference sequence). CDR3 nucleotide sequence: TGCAGTGCTAGACAGGAGCCTAATGGCTACACCTTC. Amino acid sequence: CSARQEPNGYTF.

J is TRBJ2-7 and V is TRBV7-2, with D unresolved. The CDR3 runs 11 residues. Germline CDR1 SGHTA, CDR2 FQGNSA. Deletions cut 11 bases from V and 2 bases from J, with 10 bases between. The CDR3 nucleotides are TGTGCCGGGCGCCTTGCCTACGAGCAGTACTTC. The encoded protein is CAGRLAYEQYF.

This clonotype has ten or more counts. The chain carries TRBV18 and TRBJ2-7; D unclear. The V end was cut by 3 bases, the J end by 4 bases, with 10 bases between. The CDR3 is 13 amino acids. Germline CDR1 is KGHSH and CDR2 is LQKENI. CDR3 sequence: CASSPSFGYEQYF. CDR3 nucleotides: TGTGCCAGCTCACCGAGCTTCGGATACGAGCAGTACTTC.

This clonotype showed up just a few times. The genes are TRBV30 and TRBJ1-6; a weak D match, TRBD1 (5 bases). V was clipped by 5 bases and J by 9 bases, with 14 bases between them. Germline CDR1 reads GTSNPN; CDR2 reads SVGIG (reference sequence). The CDR3 covers 13 residues. The CDR3 DNA is TGTGCCTGGGCCGGGACCGAGGGTTCACCCCTCCACTTT. Amino acid sequence: CAWAGTEGSPLHF.

This clonotype was seen at least ten times. The chain employs TRBV7-2 and TRBJ2-1; 11 bases are shared with TRBD1. The length of the CDR3 is 15 residues. After removal of 3 bases from V and 6 bases from J, the junction contained 4 bases not matched to a gene. CDR1 and CDR2 from the germline V gene are SGHTA and FQGNSA. CDR3 protein: CASSFRDRGSNEQFF. The DNA for the CDR3 is TGTGCCAGCAGCTTCCGGGACAGGGGGAGCAATGAGCAGTTCTTC.

V gene TRBV11-2 combines with J gene TRBJ2-7; no firm D call. Per germline, CDR1 SGHAT and CDR2 FQNNGV. The CDR3 extends over 11 amino acids. The ends were cut back, 6 bases at V and 5 bases at J, with 8 bases in the middle. CDR3 DNA sequence: TGTGCCAGCAGTCTGACGAACGAGCAGTACTTC. Its translation: CASSLTNEQYF.

V and J are TRBV12-3 or TRBV12-4 and TRBJ2-5; 10 bases match TRBD1. V lost 6 bases to trimming and J lost 6 bases; unmatched junction nucleotides: 10. The CDR3 sequence is 15 residues long. CDR3 region: CASSPGQGSFKTQYF. CDR3 coding DNA: TGTGCCAGCAGCCCGGGACAGGGGAGTTTTAAGACCCAGTACTTC.